The source of this T cell receptor (beta chain) is a study of beta chain features in type 1 diabetes. Across the whole study: Sorted cells numbering roughly 100,000,000 were examined across all samples.

The sequenced template was cDNA made from the entire isolated RNA. Profiling relied on immunoSEQ multiplex PCR, and the TCRdb table lists in-frame clones only, not all of them. Of 900,000 or so clones in the sample, roughly 17% were seen once. A few counts support this clone. Per the germline V gene, CDR1 is MDHEN and CDR2 is SYDVKM. CDR3 size: 13 residues. V gave up 5 bases and J gave up 1 base, with 8 bases separating them. This sequence was found in a woman aged 18-30 years in good health. The source material was naive CD4+ T cells from blood. The chain links TRBV28 to TRBJ2-5; D is uncertain. The CDR3, as DNA: TGTGCCAGCAGTGGGCAGCTCCAAGAGACCCAGTACTTC. Its protein product is CASSGQLQETQYF. Using reference TRBV28 and TRBJ2-5 for the parts outside the CDR3, the full variable domain is DVKVTQSSRYLVKRTGEKVFLECVQDMDHENMFWYRQDPGLGLRLIYFSYDVKMKEKGDIPEGYSVSREKKERFSLILESASTNQTSMYLCASSGQLQETQYFGPGTRLLVL.